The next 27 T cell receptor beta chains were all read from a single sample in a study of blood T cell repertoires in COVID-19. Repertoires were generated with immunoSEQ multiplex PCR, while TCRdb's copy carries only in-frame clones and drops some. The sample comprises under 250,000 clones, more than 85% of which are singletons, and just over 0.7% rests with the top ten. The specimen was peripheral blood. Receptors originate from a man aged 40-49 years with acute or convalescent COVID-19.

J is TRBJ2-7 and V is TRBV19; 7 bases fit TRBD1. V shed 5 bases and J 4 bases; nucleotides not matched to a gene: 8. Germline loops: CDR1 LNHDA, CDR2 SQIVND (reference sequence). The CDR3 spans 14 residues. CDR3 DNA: TGTGCCAGTAGTTTAAGGGGGCTCGGGTACGAGCAGTACTTC. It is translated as CASSLRGLGYEQYF.

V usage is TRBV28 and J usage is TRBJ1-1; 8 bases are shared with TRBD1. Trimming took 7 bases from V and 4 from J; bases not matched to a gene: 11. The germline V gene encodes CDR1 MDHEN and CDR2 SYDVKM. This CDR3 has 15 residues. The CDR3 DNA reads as TGTGCCAGCATGGGTTTGGACAGGGCGGGCACTGAAGCTTTCTTT. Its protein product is CASMGLDRAGTEAFF.

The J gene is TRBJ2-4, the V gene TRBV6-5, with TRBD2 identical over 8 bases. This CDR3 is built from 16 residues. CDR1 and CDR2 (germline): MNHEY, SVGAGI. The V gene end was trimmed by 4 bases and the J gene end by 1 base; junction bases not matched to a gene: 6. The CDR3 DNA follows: TGTGCCAGCAGTTTCGCACGGGAGGGGGCCAAAAACATTCAGTACTTC. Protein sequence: CASSFAREGAKNIQYF.

CDR3 region: CASNNQRAKNEFF. As DNA, the CDR3 is TGTGCCAGCAACAACCAGCGGGCCAAAAACGAGTTCTTC. The chain uses TRBV11-3 and TRBJ2-1; maybe TRBD2 (6 bases). The CDR3 runs to 13 residues. V lost 7 bases to trimming and J lost 14 bases, with 21 bases between them. The germline CDR1 and CDR2 sequences are SGHNT and YENEEA.

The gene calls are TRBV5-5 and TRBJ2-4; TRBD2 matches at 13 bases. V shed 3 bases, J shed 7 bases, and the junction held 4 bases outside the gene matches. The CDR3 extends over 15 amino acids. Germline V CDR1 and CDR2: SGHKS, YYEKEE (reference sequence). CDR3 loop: CASSSVLAGGNIQYF. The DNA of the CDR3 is TGTGCCAGCAGCTCGGTACTAGCGGGGGGGAACATTCAGTACTTC.

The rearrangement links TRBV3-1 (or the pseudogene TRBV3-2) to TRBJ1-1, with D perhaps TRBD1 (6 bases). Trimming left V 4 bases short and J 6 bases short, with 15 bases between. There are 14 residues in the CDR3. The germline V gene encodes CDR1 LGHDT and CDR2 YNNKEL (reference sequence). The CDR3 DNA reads TGTGCCAGCAGCCCAAACCGGGACACACCTGAAGCTTTCTTT. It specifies CASSPNRDTPEAFF.

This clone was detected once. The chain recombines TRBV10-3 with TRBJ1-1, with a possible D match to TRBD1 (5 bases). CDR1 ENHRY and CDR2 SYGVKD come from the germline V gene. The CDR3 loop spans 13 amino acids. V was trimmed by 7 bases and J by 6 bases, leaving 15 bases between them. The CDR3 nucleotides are TGTGCCATCACATCCAGGGAAGGTTCTGAAGCTTTCTTT. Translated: CAITSREGSEAFF.

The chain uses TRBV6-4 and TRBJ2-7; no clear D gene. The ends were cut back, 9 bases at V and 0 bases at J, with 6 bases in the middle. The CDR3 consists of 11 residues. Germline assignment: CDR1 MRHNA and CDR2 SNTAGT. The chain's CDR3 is CARALSYEQYF. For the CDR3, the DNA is TGTGCCAGAGCCCTCTCCTACGAGCAGTACTTC.

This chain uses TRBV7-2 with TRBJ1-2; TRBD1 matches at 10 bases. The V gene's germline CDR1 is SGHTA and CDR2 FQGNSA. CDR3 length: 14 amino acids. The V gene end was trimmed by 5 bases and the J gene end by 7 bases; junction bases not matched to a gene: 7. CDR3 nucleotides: TGTGCCAGCAGCATACCGGGACAGGGGTCTGGCTACACCTTC. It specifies CASSIPGQGSGYTF.

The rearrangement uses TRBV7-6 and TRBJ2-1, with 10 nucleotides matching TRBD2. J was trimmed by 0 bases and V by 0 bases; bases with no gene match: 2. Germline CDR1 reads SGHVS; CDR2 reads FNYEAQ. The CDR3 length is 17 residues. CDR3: CASSLAPSGSSYNEQFF. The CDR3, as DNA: TGTGCCAGCAGCTTAGCGCCTAGCGGGAGCTCCTACAATGAGCAGTTCTTC.

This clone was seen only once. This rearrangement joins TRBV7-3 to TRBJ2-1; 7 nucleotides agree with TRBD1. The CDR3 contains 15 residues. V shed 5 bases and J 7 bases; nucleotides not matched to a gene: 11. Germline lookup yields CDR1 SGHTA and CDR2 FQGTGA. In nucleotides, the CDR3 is TGTGCCAGCAGCCCTGGACAGGCCCGAATTAATGAGCAGTTCTTC. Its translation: CASSPGQARINEQFF.

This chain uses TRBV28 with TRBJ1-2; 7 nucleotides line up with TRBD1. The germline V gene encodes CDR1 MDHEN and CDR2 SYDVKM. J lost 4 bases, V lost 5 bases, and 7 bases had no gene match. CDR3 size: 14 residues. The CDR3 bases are TGTGCCAGCAGTCTAGGGGGCGCTGGCTATGGCTACACCTTC. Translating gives CASSLGGAGYGYTF.

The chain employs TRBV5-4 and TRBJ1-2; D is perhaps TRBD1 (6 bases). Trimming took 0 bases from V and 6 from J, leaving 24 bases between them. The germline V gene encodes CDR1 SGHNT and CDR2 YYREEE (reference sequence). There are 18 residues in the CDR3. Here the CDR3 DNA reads TGTGCCAGCAGCTTGGGACAGGTACGCGCGGGGGGCGCGGATGGCTACACCTTC. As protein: CASSLGQVRAGGADGYTF.

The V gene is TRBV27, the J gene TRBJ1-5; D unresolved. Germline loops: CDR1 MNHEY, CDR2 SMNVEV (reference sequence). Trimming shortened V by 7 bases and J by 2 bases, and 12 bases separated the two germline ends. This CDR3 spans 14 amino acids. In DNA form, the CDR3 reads TGTGCCAGCAAAGGAGGGTCGGGCAATCAGCCCCAGCATTTT. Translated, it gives CASKGGSGNQPQHF.

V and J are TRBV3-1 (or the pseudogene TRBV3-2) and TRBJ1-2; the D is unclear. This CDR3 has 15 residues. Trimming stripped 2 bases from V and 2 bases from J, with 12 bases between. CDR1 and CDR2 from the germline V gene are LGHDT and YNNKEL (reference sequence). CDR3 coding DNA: TGTGCCAGCAGCCAAATGGCCAGATCGAACTATGGCTACACCTTC. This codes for CASSQMARSNYGYTF.

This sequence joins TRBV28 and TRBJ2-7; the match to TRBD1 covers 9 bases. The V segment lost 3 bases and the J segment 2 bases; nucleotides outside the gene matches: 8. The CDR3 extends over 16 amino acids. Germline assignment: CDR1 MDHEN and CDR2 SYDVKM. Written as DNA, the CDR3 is TGTGCCAGCAGTTTCACCGGGACAGGGCGGACCTACGAGCAGTACTTC. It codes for CASSFTGTGRTYEQYF.

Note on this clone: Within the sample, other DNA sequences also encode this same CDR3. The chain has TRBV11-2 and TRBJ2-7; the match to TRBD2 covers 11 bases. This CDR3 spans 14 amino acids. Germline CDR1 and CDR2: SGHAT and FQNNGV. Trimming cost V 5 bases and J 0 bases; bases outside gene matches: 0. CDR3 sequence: CASSLAGGSYEQYF. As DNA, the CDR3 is TGTGCCAGCAGCCTAGCGGGGGGCTCCTACGAGCAGTACTTC.

The CDR3 DNA reads TGTGCCAGCAGATTGCAGGGGGCTGATGGCTACACCTTC. The encoded protein is CASRLQGADGYTF. The chain couples TRBV5-4 to TRBJ1-2, with TRBD1 identical over 8 bases. The CDR3 totals 13 residues. Trimming took 5 bases from V and 6 from J; bases not matched to a gene: 6. Germline V CDR1 and CDR2: SGHNT, YYREEE (reference sequence).

CDR3 DNA sequence: TGTGCCAGTACTACCGGCGGGGGAGAAAAACTGTTTTTT. Its protein is CASTTGGGEKLFF. The chain employs TRBV19 and TRBJ1-4, with a weak D call TRBD1 (5 bases). The germline CDR1 and CDR2 sequences are LNHDA and SQIVND (reference sequence). CDR3 size: 13 residues. V gave up 7 bases and J gave up 8 bases, with 14 bases separating them.

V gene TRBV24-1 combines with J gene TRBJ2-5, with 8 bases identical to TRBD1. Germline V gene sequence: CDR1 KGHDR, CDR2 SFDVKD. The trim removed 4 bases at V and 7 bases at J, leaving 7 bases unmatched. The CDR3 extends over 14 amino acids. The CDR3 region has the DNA TGTGCCACCAGTGAAACTGGACAGGGAGGGACCCAGTACTTC. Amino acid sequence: CATSETGQGGTQYF.

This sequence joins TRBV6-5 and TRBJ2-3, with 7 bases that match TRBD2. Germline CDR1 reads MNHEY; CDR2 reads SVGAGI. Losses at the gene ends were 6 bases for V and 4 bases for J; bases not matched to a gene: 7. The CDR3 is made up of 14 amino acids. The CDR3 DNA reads TGTGCCAGCAGACCAATGGGGGGGGCAGATACGCAGTATTTT. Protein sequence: CASRPMGGADTQYF.

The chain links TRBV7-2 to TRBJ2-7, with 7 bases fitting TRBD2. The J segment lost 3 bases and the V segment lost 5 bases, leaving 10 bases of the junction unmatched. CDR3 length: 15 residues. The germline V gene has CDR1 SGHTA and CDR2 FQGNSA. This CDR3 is CASSKTGRVSYEQYF. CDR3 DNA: TGTGCCAGCAGCAAAACTGGGAGGGTTAGCTACGAGCAGTACTTC.

As DNA, the CDR3 is TGTGCCAGCCGCCCTCAGGGGGCGACAGCGGAGCAGTACTTC. As protein: CASRPQGATAEQYF. The chain links TRBV3-1 (or the pseudogene TRBV3-2) to TRBJ2-7; 8 positions match TRBD1. The V gene's germline CDR1 is LGHDT and CDR2 YNNKEL (reference sequence). CDR3 length equals 14 residues. J gave up 7 bases and V 8 bases, and 13 bases lay outside the gene matches.

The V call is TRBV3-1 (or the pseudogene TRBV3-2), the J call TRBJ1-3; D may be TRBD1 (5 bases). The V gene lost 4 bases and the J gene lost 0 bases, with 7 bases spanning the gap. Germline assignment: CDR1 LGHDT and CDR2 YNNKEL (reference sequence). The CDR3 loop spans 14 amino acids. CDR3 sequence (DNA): TGTGCCAGCAGCCCCGGACACTCTGGAAACACCATATATTTT. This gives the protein CASSPGHSGNTIYF.

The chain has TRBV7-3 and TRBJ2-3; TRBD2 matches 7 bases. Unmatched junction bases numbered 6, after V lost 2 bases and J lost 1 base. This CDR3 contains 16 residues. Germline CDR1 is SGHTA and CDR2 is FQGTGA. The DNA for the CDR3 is TGTGCCAGCAGCTTAGGCGGGAGAACGGGCACAGATACGCAGTATTTT. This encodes CASSLGGRTGTDTQYF. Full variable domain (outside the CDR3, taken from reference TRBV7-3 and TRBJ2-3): GAGVSQTPSNKVTEKGKYVELRCDPISGHTALYWYRQSLGQGPEFLIYFQGTGAADDSGLPNDRFFAVRPEGSVSTLKIQRTERGDSAVYLCASSLGGRTGTDTQYFGPGTRLTVL.

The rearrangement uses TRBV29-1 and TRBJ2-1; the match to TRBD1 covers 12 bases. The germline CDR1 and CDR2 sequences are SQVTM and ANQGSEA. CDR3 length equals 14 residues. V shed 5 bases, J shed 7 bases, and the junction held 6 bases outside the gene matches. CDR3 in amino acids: CSVQGQGAENEQFF. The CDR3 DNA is TGCAGCGTTCAGGGACAGGGGGCGGAGAATGAGCAGTTCTTC.

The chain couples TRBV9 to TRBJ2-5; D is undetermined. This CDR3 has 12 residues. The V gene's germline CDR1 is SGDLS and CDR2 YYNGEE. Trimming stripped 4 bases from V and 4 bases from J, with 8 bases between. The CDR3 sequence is CASSSGPETQYF. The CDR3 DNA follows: TGTGCCAGCAGCTCAGGTCCAGAGACCCAGTACTTC.